This T cell receptor beta chain is drawn from a study of resident and recirculating memory T cells in vitiligo. Study-wide findings and caveats: Clonality differed among vitiligo lesions, with no unique dominant clone. Non-conserved TCRs across sites and patients suggested distinct clones per lesion.

The assay was immunoSEQ multiplex PCR, and TCRdb's table has in-frame clones only and misses some. The table shows more than 35,000 clones, with around 90% occurring only once. Comment on this clone: Its antigen remains unidentified.

Sequencing input: blood. The origin of this receptor is a male donor with vitiligo.

As DNA, the CDR3 is TGTGCCAGTAGCAGGACTAGCGGGGGCCTTGGGGGCGGGGAGCTGTTTTTT. The encoded protein is CASSRTSGGLGGGELFF. This chain connects TRBV19 to TRBJ2-2, with 13 positions matching TRBD2. CDR1 is LNHDA, CDR2 SQIVND, per germline (reference sequence). This CDR3 is 17 amino acids long. V trimming: 6 bases; J trimming: 7 bases; junction bases outside the gene matches: 11.